The entry below gives a single T cell receptor (beta chain) sequence along with its context. Germline loops: CDR1 MNHEY, CDR2 SMNVEV (reference sequence). V was shortened by 9 bases and J by 3 bases, with 15 bases between the two germline ends. This CDR3 has 13 residues. The data were taken from a study of T cell changes during pregnancy in multiple sclerosis. Assay used: immunoSEQ multiplex PCR; TCRdb lists only in-frame clones, some missing. The sample holds over 55,000 clones, roughly 88% seen once. The V and J genes are TRBV27 and TRBJ2-7, with D possibly matching TRBD1 (5 bases). This TCR came from a female donor in good health, enrolled as a control in a pregnancy study. Sequenced here: peripheral blood, sampled after pregnancy. The CDR3 DNA follows: TGTGCCAGAACCGAGGACACAAACTACGAGCAGTACTTC. This codes for CARTEDTNYEQYF.